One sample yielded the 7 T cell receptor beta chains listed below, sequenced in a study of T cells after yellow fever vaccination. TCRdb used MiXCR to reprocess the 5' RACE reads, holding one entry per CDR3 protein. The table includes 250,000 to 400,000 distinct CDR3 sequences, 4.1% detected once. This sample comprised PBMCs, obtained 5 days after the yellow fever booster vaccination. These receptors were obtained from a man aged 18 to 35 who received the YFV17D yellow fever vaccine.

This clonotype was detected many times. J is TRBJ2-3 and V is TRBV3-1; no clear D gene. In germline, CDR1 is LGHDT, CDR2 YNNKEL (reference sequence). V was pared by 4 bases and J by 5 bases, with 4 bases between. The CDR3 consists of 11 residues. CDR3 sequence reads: CASSRVDTQYF. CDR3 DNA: TGTGCCAGCAGCCGGGTAGATACGCAGTATTTT.

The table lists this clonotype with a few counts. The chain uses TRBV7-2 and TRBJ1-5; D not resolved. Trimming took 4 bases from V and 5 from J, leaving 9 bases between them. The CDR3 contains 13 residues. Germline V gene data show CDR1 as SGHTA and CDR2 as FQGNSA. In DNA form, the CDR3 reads TGTGCCAGCAGCTCGCTAGGGCATCAGCCCCAGCATTTT. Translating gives CASSSLGHQPQHF.

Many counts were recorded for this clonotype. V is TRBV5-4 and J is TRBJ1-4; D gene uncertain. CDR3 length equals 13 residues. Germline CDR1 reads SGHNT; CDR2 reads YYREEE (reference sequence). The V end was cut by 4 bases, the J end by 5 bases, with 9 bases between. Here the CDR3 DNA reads TGTGCCAGCAGCCCCGGGCCCAATGAAAAACTGTTTTTT. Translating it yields CASSPGPNEKLFF.

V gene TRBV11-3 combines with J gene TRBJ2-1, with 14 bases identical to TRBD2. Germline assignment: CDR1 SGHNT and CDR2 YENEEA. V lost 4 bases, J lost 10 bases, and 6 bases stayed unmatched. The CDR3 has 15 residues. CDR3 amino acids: CASSSGLAGAREQFF. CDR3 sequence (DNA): TGTGCCAGCAGCTCGGGACTAGCGGGGGCCAGGGAGCAGTTCTTC. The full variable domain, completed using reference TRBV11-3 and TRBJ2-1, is EAGVVQSPRYKIIEKKQPVAFWCNPISGHNTLYWYLQNLGQGPELLIRYENEEAVDDSQLPKDRFSAERLKGVDSTLKIQPAELGDSAVYLCASSSGLAGAREQFFGPGTRLTVL.

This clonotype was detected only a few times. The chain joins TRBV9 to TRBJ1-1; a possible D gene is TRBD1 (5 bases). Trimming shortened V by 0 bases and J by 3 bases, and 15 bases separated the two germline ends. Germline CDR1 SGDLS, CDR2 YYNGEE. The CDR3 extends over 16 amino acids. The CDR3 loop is CASSVAHEGHDTEAFF. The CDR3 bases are TGTGCCAGCAGCGTAGCTCATGAAGGACATGACACTGAAGCTTTCTTT. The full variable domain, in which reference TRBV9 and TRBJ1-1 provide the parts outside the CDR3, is DSGVTQTPKHLITATGQRVTLRCSPRSGDLSVYWYQQSLDQGLQFLIQYYNGEERAKGNILERFSAQQFPDLHSELNLSSLELGDSALYFCASSVAHEGHDTEAFFGQGTRLTVV.

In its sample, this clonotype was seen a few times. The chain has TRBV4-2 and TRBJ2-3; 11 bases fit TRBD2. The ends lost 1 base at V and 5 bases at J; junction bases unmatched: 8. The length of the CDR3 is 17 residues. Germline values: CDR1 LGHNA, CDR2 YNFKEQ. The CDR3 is CASSQGGTSGPQDTQYF. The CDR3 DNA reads TGTGCCAGCAGCCAAGGTGGGACTAGCGGCCCCCAAGATACGCAGTATTTT.

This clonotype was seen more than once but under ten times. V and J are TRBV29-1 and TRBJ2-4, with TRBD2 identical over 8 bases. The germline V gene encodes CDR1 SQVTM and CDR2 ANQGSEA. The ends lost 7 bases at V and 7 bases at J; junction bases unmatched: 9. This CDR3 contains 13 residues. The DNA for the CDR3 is TGCAGCGCTACTAGCGGCGCGCATAACATTCAGTACTTC. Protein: CSATSGAHNIQYF.